Below are 28 T cell receptor beta chains sequenced from a single sample in a study of cytomegalovirus exposure and HLA in healthy donors. 13 Jbeta primers and 60 Vbeta primers were used for the PCR. Libraries were prepared by immunoSEQ multiplex PCR; TCRdb keeps only in-frame clonotypes and omits some of them. Among more than 95,000 clones listed, less than 80% were seen once. Sample: PBMCs. These receptors came from a woman aged 40-49 years in good health and CMV-seropositive.

This chain joins TRBV2 and TRBJ2-5; TRBD2 is a possible D gene (5 bases). CDR1 is SNHLY, CDR2 FYNNEI, per germline. CDR3 length: 14 amino acids. Trimming shortened V by 2 bases and J by 2 bases, and 9 bases separated the two germline ends. The CDR3 loop is CASSEYRTQETQYF. In DNA form, the CDR3 reads TGTGCCAGCAGTGAATACCGGACTCAAGAGACCCAGTACTTC.

This clone appeared once. The gene calls are TRBV5-1 and TRBJ1-1; weak D call: TRBD1 (5 bases). CDR1 and CDR2 from the germline V gene are SGHRS and YFSETQ. Deletions cut 0 bases from V and 6 bases from J, with 15 bases between. This CDR3 contains 15 residues. The CDR3 nucleotides are TGCGCCAGCAGCTTGGGACAGCTTATCACGGCTGAAGCTTTCTTT. This translates into CASSLGQLITAEAFF. The full variable domain, with the rest looked up from reference TRBV5-1 and TRBJ1-1, is KAGVTQTPRYLIKTRGQQVTLSCSPISGHRSVSWYQQTPGQGLQFLFEYFSETQRNKGNFPGRFSGRQFSNSRSEMNVSTLELGDSALYLCASSLGQLITAEAFFGQGTRLTVV.

The gene calls are TRBV7-9 and TRBJ1-3; D remains unclear. The germline V gene encodes CDR1 SEHNR and CDR2 FQNEAQ (reference sequence). With 4 bases removed from V and 0 bases from J, the gap between germline ends came to 7 bases. This CDR3 contains 14 residues. CDR3 loop: CASSSKNSGNTIYF. CDR3 bases: TGTGCCAGCAGCTCCAAAAACTCTGGAAACACCATATATTTT. The variable domain in full, completed from reference TRBV7-9 and TRBJ1-3, reads DTGVSQNPRHKITKRGQNVTFRCDPISEHNRLYWYRQTLGQGPEFLTYFQNEAQLEKSRLLSDRFSAERPKGSFSTLEIQRTEQGDSAMYLCASSSKNSGNTIYFGEGSWLTVV.

The chain has TRBV7-6 and TRBJ2-1, with 8 bases that match TRBD2. After removal of 4 bases from V and 3 bases from J, the junction contained 8 bases not matched to a gene. CDR1 and CDR2 from the germline V gene are SGHVS and FNYEAQ. CDR3 length equals 16 residues. CDR3 nucleotide sequence: TGTGCCAGCAGCTCGGTAGCGGGAACGATCTACAATGAGCAGTTCTTC. It specifies CASSSVAGTIYNEQFF. The variable domain in full, with the rest retrieved from reference TRBV7-6 and TRBJ2-1, is GAGVSQSPRYKVTKRGQDVALRCDPISGHVSLYWYRQALGQGPEFLTYFNYEAQQDKSGLPNDRFSAERPEGSISTLTIQRTEQRDSAMYRCASSSVAGTIYNEQFFGPGTRLTVL.

This chain joins TRBV4-3 and TRBJ2-1; D perhaps matches TRBD2 (5 bases). This CDR3 is 16 amino acids long. Trimming stripped 0 bases from V and 1 base from J, with 10 bases between. Germline values: CDR1 LGHNA, CDR2 YSLEER. CDR3 sequence (DNA): TGCGCCAGCAGCCAAGATCCGACGGGATCCTACAATGAGCAGTTCTTC. It translates to CASSQDPTGSYNEQFF.

By its share, this clone is large. V usage is TRBV6-5 and J usage is TRBJ1-1; no clear D gene. Between the trimmed V and J ends, which lost 8 bases and 2 bases, there was a span of 9 bases. The CDR3 is 12 residues long. Per the germline V gene, CDR1 is MNHEY and CDR2 is SVGAGI. CDR3 protein: CASWWRNTEAFF. The DNA of the CDR3 is TGTGCCAGCTGGTGGAGAAACACTGAAGCTTTCTTT.

This clone was counted a few times. The chain recombines TRBV7-9 with TRBJ1-4, with D maybe TRBD1 (5 bases). The V end lost 0 bases, the J end lost 4 bases, and 9 bases lay between the germline ends. The CDR3 sequence is 15 residues long. Germline V gene lookup returns CDR1 SEHNR and CDR2 FQNEAQ (reference sequence). The CDR3 nucleotides read TGTGCCAGCAGCTTAGCGACAGAATTTAATGAAAAACTGTTTTTT. It yields the protein CASSLATEFNEKLFF. Based on the CDR3 plus reference TRBV7-9 and TRBJ1-4, the full variable domain is DTGVSQNPRHKITKRGQNVTFRCDPISEHNRLYWYRQTLGQGPEFLTYFQNEAQLEKSRLLSDRFSAERPKGSFSTLEIQRTEQGDSAMYLCASSLATEFNEKLFFGSGTQLSVL.

The chain recombines TRBV28 with TRBJ1-2; 7 positions match TRBD1. CDR3 length equals 13 residues. Germline trimming cut 5 bases from V and 4 bases from J; bases unmatched to any gene: 4. CDR1 and CDR2 (germline): MDHEN, SYDVKM. CDR3 DNA: TGTGCCAGCAGTCCTGGGACAGTCTATGGCTACACCTTC. The encoded protein is CASSPGTVYGYTF.

The V and J genes are TRBV27 and TRBJ1-4; 9 bases are shared with TRBD1. The CDR3 covers 18 residues. V lost 3 bases and J lost 4; bases outside the gene matches: 12. Germline CDR1 MNHEY, CDR2 SMNVEV (reference sequence). The CDR3 spells CASSLGQGKGPFNEKLFF. CDR3 nucleotides: TGTGCCAGCAGTTTGGGACAGGGAAAAGGCCCATTTAATGAAAAACTGTTTTTT.

This rearrangement joins TRBV7-3 to TRBJ2-3; 9 bases fit TRBD2. The CDR3 totals 17 residues. V trimming: 1 base; J trimming: 5 bases; junction bases outside the gene matches: 10. Germline-derived CDR1 and CDR2 are SGHTA and FQGTGA. This CDR3 reads CASSLRFGGRAGDTQYF. Written as DNA, the CDR3 is TGTGCCAGCAGCTTAAGGTTCGGCGGGAGGGCCGGAGATACGCAGTATTTT.

This chain links TRBV5-6 with TRBJ2-2, with D unclear. Trimming took off 0 bases at V and 8 bases at J, with 11 bases between the two ends. CDR1 is SGHDT, CDR2 YYEEEE, per germline. The CDR3 is 14 amino acids. The CDR3 sequence: CASSLVQVAGELFF. CDR3 sequence (DNA): TGTGCCAGCAGCTTGGTTCAGGTTGCGGGGGAGCTGTTTTTT.

The chain links TRBV30 to TRBJ1-5; no clear D. The CDR3 is 14 amino acids. Germline-derived CDR1 and CDR2 are GTSNPN and SVGIG (reference sequence). Between the trimmed V and J ends, which lost 0 bases and 4 bases, there was a span of 10 bases. The CDR3 here is CAWSVRALNQPQHF. CDR3 in DNA: TGTGCCTGGAGTGTACGAGCCCTAAATCAGCCCCAGCATTTT.

This rearrangement joins TRBV9 to TRBJ1-1; a weak D match, TRBD1 (5 bases). V was clipped by 3 bases and J by 7 bases, with 19 bases between them. Germline CDR1 is SGDLS and CDR2 is YYNGEE. This CDR3 has 15 residues. CDR3 in DNA: TGTGCCAGCAGCGATCACGGACAAGACATAGGTGAAGCTTTCTTT. Protein: CASSDHGQDIGEAFF. Full variable domain (remainder filled in from reference TRBV9 and TRBJ1-1): DSGVTQTPKHLITATGQRVTLRCSPRSGDLSVYWYQQSLDQGLQFLIQYYNGEERAKGNILERFSAQQFPDLHSELNLSSLELGDSALYFCASSDHGQDIGEAFFGQGTRLTVV.

This rearrangement joins TRBV7-8 to TRBJ2-7; 9 bases are a match to TRBD2. Germline values: CDR1 SGHVS, CDR2 FQNEAQ. CDR3 length: 15 amino acids. The V gene end was trimmed by 5 bases and the J gene end by 1 base; junction bases not matched to a gene: 6. The CDR3 sequence: CASSLDLAGSYEQYF. CDR3 DNA sequence: TGTGCCAGCAGCCTAGATCTAGCGGGGTCCTACGAGCAGTACTTC.

This clone was detected once. This chain uses TRBV18 with TRBJ2-7; 8 bases line up with TRBD1. Germline loops: CDR1 KGHSH, CDR2 LQKENI. Unmatched junction bases numbered 9, after V lost 2 bases and J lost 0 bases. The CDR3 loop spans 17 amino acids. This CDR3 is CASSPTLGQGRSYEQYF. For the CDR3, the DNA is TGTGCCAGCTCACCAACTCTAGGACAGGGCCGCTCCTACGAGCAGTACTTC.

J is TRBJ1-1 and V is TRBV7-9; D unresolved. This CDR3 contains 14 residues. V dropped 5 bases and J dropped 1 base, with 11 bases sitting between them. Germline values: CDR1 SEHNR, CDR2 FQNEAQ (reference sequence). The CDR3, as DNA: TGTGCCAGCAGCCCAACTCACCGGAACACTGAAGCTTTCTTT. This codes for CASSPTHRNTEAFF.

The chain couples TRBV7-2 to TRBJ2-1; TRBD2 matches 10 bases. Looked up from germline, CDR1 is SGHTA and CDR2 is FQGNSA. Losses at the gene ends were 5 bases for V and 3 bases for J; bases not matched to a gene: 4. This CDR3 has 15 amino acids. In nucleotides, the CDR3 is TGTGCCAGCAGCCCCAGGACTAGCGGCTACAATGAGCAGTTCTTC. Amino acid sequence: CASSPRTSGYNEQFF.

The chain uses TRBV6-5 and TRBJ2-2, with a weak D call TRBD1 (6 bases). V was shortened by 6 bases and J by 3 bases, with 14 bases between the two germline ends. The length of the CDR3 is 15 residues. Per the germline V gene, CDR1 is MNHEY and CDR2 is SVGAGI. CDR3 region: CASRPPQGHTGELFF. The CDR3 nucleotides are TGTGCCAGCAGACCCCCCCAGGGGCACACCGGGGAGCTGTTTTTT.

V and J are TRBV9 and TRBJ1-2; 7 positions agree with TRBD1. The V and J ends lost 0 bases and 4 bases, in that order; junction bases with no gene match: 6. This CDR3 has 15 amino acids. Germline values: CDR1 SGDLS, CDR2 YYNGEE. CDR3 in DNA: TGTGCCAGCAGCGTAGAGGCAGGGGGAACCTATGGCTACACCTTC. It specifies CASSVEAGGTYGYTF.

This clone has just a few counts. The chain links TRBV5-4 to TRBJ2-3; the D gene is possibly TRBD2 (6 bases). Germline V gene lookup returns CDR1 SGHNT and CDR2 YYREEE (reference sequence). Trimming cost V 4 bases and J 0 bases, with 18 bases left between them. This CDR3 has 17 residues. The CDR3 DNA sequence: TGTGCCAGCAGCCCGAATAAAGCGGGCCTTAGCACAGATACGCAGTATTTT. It is translated as CASSPNKAGLSTDTQYF. The full variable domain, completed using reference TRBV5-4 and TRBJ2-3, is ETGVTQSPTHLIKTRGQQVTLRCSSQSGHNTVSWYQQALGQGPQFIFQYYREEENGRGNFPPRFSGLQFPNYSSELNVNALELDDSALYLCASSPNKAGLSTDTQYFGPGTRLTVL.

This clone was detected only a few times. The CDR3 bases are TGTGCCAGCAGTGGGATGACAGGATACACAGATACGCAGTATTTT. Translation gives CASSGMTGYTDTQYF. This chain uses TRBV2 with TRBJ2-3; D is possibly TRBD1 (6 bases). V was clipped by 4 bases and J by 2 bases, with 13 bases between them. The length of the CDR3 is 15 residues. Germline CDR1 is SNHLY and CDR2 is FYNNEI.

The rearrangement joins TRBV7-8 to TRBJ2-7; the match to TRBD2 covers 7 bases. There are 13 residues in the CDR3. With V trimmed by 5 bases and J by 5 bases, 6 bases remained unmatched. The germline V gene encodes CDR1 SGHVS and CDR2 FQNEAQ. CDR3 bases: TGTGCCAGCAGCCGGACTAGAGTCAACGAGCAGTACTTC. It codes for CASSRTRVNEQYF.

J is TRBJ2-5 and V is TRBV30, with 14 bases that match TRBD2. The J call is doubtful: the DNA matches TRBJ2-7 better. The CDR3 spans 14 residues. Germline V CDR1 and CDR2: GTSNPN, SVGIG (reference sequence). CDR3 DNA: TGTGCCTGGAAAGGGACTAGCGGGAGATACGAGCAGTACTTC. This encodes CAWKGTSGRYEQYF.

The chain links TRBV11-2 to TRBJ1-2, with D unresolved. This CDR3 has 14 amino acids. V lost 4 bases, J lost 1 base, and 10 bases lay in between. Germline lookup yields CDR1 SGHAT and CDR2 FQNNGV. In DNA form, the CDR3 reads TGTGCCAGCAGCTCCCTGGCCGTTAACTATGGCTACACCTTC. Amino acid sequence: CASSSLAVNYGYTF.

The chain employs TRBV5-1 and TRBJ1-2, with D perhaps matching TRBD1 (6 bases). Trimming cost V 4 bases and J 4 bases, with 20 bases left between them. The CDR3 is 16 amino acids. CDR1 and CDR2 from the germline V gene are SGHRS and YFSETQ. This chain's CDR3 is CASSLLAGTTLYGYTF. DNA of the CDR3: TGCGCCAGCAGCCTACTGGCCGGGACAACCCTCTATGGCTACACCTTC. The full variable domain, rest sourced from reference TRBV5-1 and TRBJ1-2, is KAGVTQTPRYLIKTRGQQVTLSCSPISGHRSVSWYQQTPGQGLQFLFEYFSETQRNKGNFPGRFSGRQFSNSRSEMNVSTLELGDSALYLCASSLLAGTTLYGYTFGSGTRLTVV.

J is TRBJ1-1 and V is TRBV19; the match to TRBD1 covers 7 bases. V lost 4 bases and J lost 3; bases outside the gene matches: 8. This CDR3 spans 15 amino acids. Looked up from germline, CDR1 is LNHDA and CDR2 is SQIVND (reference sequence). The CDR3 DNA reads as TGTGCCAGTAGTACGTACAGGGGAAGCGACACTGAAGCTTTCTTT. Residues: CASSTYRGSDTEAFF.

V is TRBV2 and J is TRBJ1-2, with D tentatively TRBD1 (5 bases). This CDR3 has 14 residues. Trimming removed 5 bases from V and 2 bases from J, with 12 bases in between. Germline V gives CDR1 SNHLY, CDR2 FYNNEI. The CDR3 region is CASSPNQGNYGYTF. The CDR3 DNA reads as TGTGCCAGCAGTCCTAATCAGGGAAACTATGGCTACACCTTC.

The rearrangement joins TRBV29-1 to TRBJ2-5, with 7 positions matching TRBD1. The tail of the sequence fits TRBJ2-7 better, so the J call may be wrong. Germline values: CDR1 SQVTM, CDR2 ANQGSEA. The CDR3 spans 14 residues. CDR3 nucleotide sequence: TGCAGCGTTGAGACAGGGTGGAGTAGCTACGAGCAGTACTTC. It encodes CSVETGWSSYEQYF.